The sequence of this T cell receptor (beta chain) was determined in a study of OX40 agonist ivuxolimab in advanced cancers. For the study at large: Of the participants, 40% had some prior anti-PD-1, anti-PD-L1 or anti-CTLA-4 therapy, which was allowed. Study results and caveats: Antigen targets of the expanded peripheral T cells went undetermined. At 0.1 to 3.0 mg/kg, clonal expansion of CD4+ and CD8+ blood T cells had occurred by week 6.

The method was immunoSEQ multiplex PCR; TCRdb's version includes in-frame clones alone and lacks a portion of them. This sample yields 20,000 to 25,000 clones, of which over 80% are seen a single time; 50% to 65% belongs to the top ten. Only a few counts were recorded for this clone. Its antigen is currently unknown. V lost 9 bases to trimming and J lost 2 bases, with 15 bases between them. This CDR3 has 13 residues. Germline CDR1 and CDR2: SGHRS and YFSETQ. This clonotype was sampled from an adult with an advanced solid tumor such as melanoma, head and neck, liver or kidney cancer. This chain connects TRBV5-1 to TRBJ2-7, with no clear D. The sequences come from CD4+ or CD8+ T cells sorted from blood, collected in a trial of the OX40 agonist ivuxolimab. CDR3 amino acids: CATAYEPTYEQYF. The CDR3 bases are TGCGCCACCGCCTATGAACCGACCTACGAGCAGTACTTC.